This record concerns one T cell receptor (beta chain) sequence. The antigen it binds to is not known. It has no much larger one-base neighbor in the sample; base qualities were not kept. In total, approximately 610 healthy bone marrow donors made up the cohort. At the time of sampling, every cohort member was nominally healthy, though immune exposures that went unrecorded were likely present. The donor was CMV seropositive and was included in the group of some 290 seropositive cohort members. A peripheral blood sample was collected from each donor, and TCR beta sequencing was performed on peripheral blood mononuclear cells. The Qiagen DNeasy Blood Extraction Kit was used to extract genomic DNA from the blood cell samples. The data were obtained in a study of cytomegalovirus exposure and HLA in healthy donors (TCRdb year 2017). About the study as a whole: An earlier analysis of roughly 630 of the donors reported approximately 270 Gb of sequence data and 117 million unique TCR beta sequences from 150 million to 200 million T cells. An early release that covered some 640 HLA-typed donors contained approximately 300 gigabases of sequencing data and around 85 million unique TCR sequences. Of the 300 to 450 genotyped donors, about 80% fell in the genetic ancestry cluster associated with self-reported Caucasian donors. The study was designed to test whether signatures of past pathogen exposure could be identified by cataloging public T cell receptors. The study profiled the T cell repertoires of hundreds of subjects by immunosequencing and related them to cytomegalovirus serostatus. Besides the first cohort of hundreds of subjects, a separate validation cohort made up of over 95 different subjects was used. The study combined high-throughput TCR immunosequencing, statistical association of individual TCRs with disease status, and machine learning to predict cytomegalovirus infection status. In a later analysis, previously published TCR beta repertoires from some 640 donors were re-analyzed and high-resolution HLA genotyping was added so that TCR occurrence patterns could be studied. Rather than using new phenotypic data, the later analysis identified candidate immune exposures from TCR beta sequences and from how often those sequences occurred across donors. To decide whether each TCR beta V gene segment behaved as functional or pseudogenic, an earlier analysis of some 600 of the donors relied on high-throughput TCR beta sequencing. Donor age, sex, ethnicity and CMV serostatus were collected together with the repertoire data. A later genetic analysis took genome-wide SNP genotypes for about three fifths of the 666 donors and used that subset as a discovery cohort. All discovery cohort repertoires had been generated using a single sequencing platform. Both class I and class II loci were covered by HLA typing, at four-digit resolution. Typing coverage differed by locus: A, B, C, DRB1 and DQB1 were typed in roughly 620-630 donors, DQA1 in 500 to 550, DPA1 in over 600, and DPB1 in just under 490. Several DR-DQ haplotypes were treated as single units for association and clustering because of strong linkage in the cohort. On average, about 240,000 unique TCR beta nucleotide sequences were sequenced per donor among 398 genotyped donors of the cohort, with roughly 18% of those sequences being non-productive.

Paper-wide results and their limitations: HLA typing was unavailable for some donors at each locus, so association tests used only the typed subset. In both the original and validation cohorts, the classifier was reported to diagnose cytomegalovirus status with high specificity and sensitivity. While some public TCRs were present in many individuals, most TCR sequences turned up only very rarely across donors. A later genetic analysis reported fewer N-insertions in productive TCRs among donors in an Asian-associated ancestry cluster than the roughly 640-donor mean. In an earlier analysis of 587 of the donors, most TCR beta V segments appeared in productive rearrangements about 90% or about 30% of the time, broadly matching IMGT annotations. The authors suggested that the approach could potentially be generalized to other disease states and immunological phenotypes. Assigning TCR associations to individual alleles was difficult when HLA alleles, especially DR and DQ, strongly co-occurred. V-gene and J-gene trimming of TCR beta chains was associated with a missense DCLRE1C variant in a later genetic analysis, and the association was replicated in an independent cohort. Roughly uniform sequencing depth across donors was assumed in presence/absence analyses, although this assumption may not hold. A group of highly shared sequence variants was considered likely to be a technical artifact of the sequencing pipeline. In a later analysis, HLA-associated TCR beta chains were found to be more clonally expanded and to have lower generation probabilities than equally common non-associated chains. A further reported finding was that TCR beta sequences accurately predicted the HLA-A and HLA-B alleles for most subjects in the first cohort. A total of 164 TCR beta chains were listed by the study as associated with cytomegalovirus. The earlier analysis of fewer than 750 of the donors excluded about 16 rarely observed V segments, including chromosome 9 orphons, because counts were too low. Correlated functional status among segregating V segments might be attributable to linkage disequilibrium, but an unknown experimental factor could not be ruled out. Most CMV-associated TCR beta chains appeared to be HLA-restricted in a later analysis, and the HLA associations seemed to be driven largely by CMV exposure. Several of the top co-occurrence clusters appeared to be linked to parvovirus B19, influenza, CMV and Epstein-Barr virus, according to a later analysis. According to a later analysis, TCR association rates differed among HLA loci, with DRB1 alleles showing the most associated TCRs and HLA-C alleles showing the fewest. In vitro tests confirmed that a few of the cytomegalovirus-associated TCR beta chains recognize cytomegalovirus antigens. The cohort was sequenced for TCR beta chains only, and without alpha or paired-chain data the features that could be detected were limited. In a later analysis, some 18,000 TCR beta sequences were associated with specific HLA alleles at a false discovery rate of 0.05. For the cohort, immune exposure information was limited to CMV serostatus.

Library prep was done by the immunoSEQ multiplex PCR assay. For the multiplex PCR, a mixture combining 60 forward primers for TCR Vbeta segments and 13 reverse primers for TCR Jbeta segments was used. The CDR3 region of rearranged TCR beta genes was amplified from genomic DNA with a multiplex PCR assay. The Illumina HiSeq System was used to sequence the amplified TCR beta libraries as 87-base-pair reads. Concerning the study's data processing: In a later analysis, 80 million or so unique TCR beta chains were counted across the approximately 640 repertoires, and approximately 11 million of these chains were shared by at least two donors. Raw reads were error-corrected and collapsed into unique sequences with a nearest-neighbor algorithm that merged closely related sequences to remove PCR and sequencing errors. CDR3 sequences were aligned to IMGT reference sequences to assign V, D and J gene segments. For a sequence to be retained, a match of at least six nucleotides was required to both a V gene segment and a J gene segment. Rearrangements were classified as productive when the CDR3 lacked stop codons and remained in frame with V and J, and all other rearrangements were classified as non-productive. Following IMGT convention, CDR3 was defined as the stretch from the second conserved V-encoded cysteine to the conserved J-encoded phenylalanine. In an earlier analysis of more than 550 of the donors, sequences lacking an unambiguous match to a single V gene segment were excluded. In an earlier analysis of 587 of the donors, a V segment was called functional when productive rearrangements were above 56.7%, and segregating when the standard deviation between donors exceeded 5%. To diagnose cytomegalovirus status from the catalog of TCR beta chain sequences, a statistical classification framework was built. In a later analysis, V and J genes were assigned by comparing TCR nucleotide sequences against IMGT/GENE-DB human TR gene sequences. In a later analysis, CDR3 sequences and most-parsimonious VDJ recombination scenarios were assigned using the TCRdist pipeline. In a later analysis, each TCR beta chain was defined by its CDR3 amino acid sequence together with its V-gene family, and reads without a unique V-gene family were excluded. In a later analysis, 450 to 600 highly shared, low-generation-probability nucleotide sequences were removed to address suspected cross-contamination and a sequencing artifact. For each public chain, a later analysis derived a clonal expansion index from normalized ranks of inferred template counts within each repertoire. In a later analysis, generation probabilities were computed using a VDJ recombination model fitted to out-of-frame rearrangements, and the results were checked against IGoR. In a later analysis, TCR-TCR, TCR-HLA and TCR-CMV co-occurrence was scored with hypergeometric tests, and a repertoire-size bias correction was applied to TCR pairs. A later analysis estimated false discovery rates by permuting HLA or CMV assignments 20 times. In a later analysis, co-occurring TCRs were grouped with DBSCAN, and TCRdist sequence similarity was added when clustering was performed within HLA-allele-positive subsets. For co-occurrence clustering, repertoires with fewer than 30,000 or more than 120,000 public chains were excluded, along with five or six repertoires with anomalous nucleotide sharing. TCRdb holds this immuneACCESS table with in-frame rearrangements only. Some clones are missing; in checked studies, unresolved V genes explain under half, and the rest has no known cause. D and trimming come from the DNA, and the V and J calls and clone size come from that table. Present in this sample are approximately 180,000 clones, roughly 81% of which were seen just once. Of the sample, 4.9% is held by the ten largest clones.

The receptor's source is a woman between 18 and 29 years old in good health and CMV-seropositive. What was sequenced was PBMCs.

The DNA is as follows: TGTGCCAGCAGTTTTGGAGACAGGGGTTACGATGGCTACACCTTC. The resulting protein is CASSFGDRGYDGYTF. Recombination joined TRBV28 with TRBJ1-2, with 8 bases in between that match TRBD1. There are 15 amino acids in the CDR3, from cysteine to phenylalanine inclusive. Kept here is only the CDR3 DNA, which spans 45 bases and is read in frame from base 1. CDR1 and CDR2, per the germline V gene, are MDHEN and SYDVKM. Trimming accounts for 3 bases at V and 6 bases at J, while the number of junction bases matched to no gene is 9.